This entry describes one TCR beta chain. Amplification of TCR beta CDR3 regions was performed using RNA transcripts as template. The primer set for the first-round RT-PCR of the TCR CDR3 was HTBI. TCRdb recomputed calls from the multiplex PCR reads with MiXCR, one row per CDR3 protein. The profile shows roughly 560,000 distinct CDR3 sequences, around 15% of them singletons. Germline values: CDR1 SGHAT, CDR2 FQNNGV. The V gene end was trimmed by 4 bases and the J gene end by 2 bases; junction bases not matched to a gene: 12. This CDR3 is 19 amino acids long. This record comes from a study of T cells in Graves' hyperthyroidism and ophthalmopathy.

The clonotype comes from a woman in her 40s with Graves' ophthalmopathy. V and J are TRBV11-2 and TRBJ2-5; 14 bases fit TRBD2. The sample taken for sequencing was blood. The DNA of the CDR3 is TGTGCCAGCAGCTCCGGACTAGCGGGAGGTCAGCTATTACAAGAGACCCAGTACTTC. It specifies CASSSGLAGGQLLQETQYF.